This T cell receptor beta chain was sequenced for a study of beta chain features in type 1 diabetes. Via CD45RO/CCR7/CD25/CD127/CD95/CD27, cells of the CD4+ naive, central memory, regulatory and stem cell-like memory subsets were sorted. This clone has only a few counts. What it binds is not known. Expressed TCRB transcripts were sequenced, since all the RNA that had been isolated was reverse transcribed. Sequenced by immunoSEQ multiplex PCR; TCRdb stores in-frame clones only, minus some. The data contain about 140,000 clones, 6.9% of them singletons. Study-level points and caveats: Naive, central memory and Treg TCRB repertoires appeared more alike in patients than in healthy donors.

The sequenced material came from central memory CD4+ T cells from blood. The sequence derives from a woman between 25 and 40 years old in good health.

CDR3 protein: CASIRTSGSEQFF. The CDR3 DNA reads as TGTGCCAGTATCCGGACTAGCGGGAGTGAGCAGTTCTTC. This chain connects TRBV19 to TRBJ2-1; 13 bases are a match to TRBD2. In germline, CDR1 is LNHDA, CDR2 SQIVND (reference sequence). CDR3 length: 13 residues. V dropped 7 bases and J dropped 9; count of bases not matched to a gene: 3.